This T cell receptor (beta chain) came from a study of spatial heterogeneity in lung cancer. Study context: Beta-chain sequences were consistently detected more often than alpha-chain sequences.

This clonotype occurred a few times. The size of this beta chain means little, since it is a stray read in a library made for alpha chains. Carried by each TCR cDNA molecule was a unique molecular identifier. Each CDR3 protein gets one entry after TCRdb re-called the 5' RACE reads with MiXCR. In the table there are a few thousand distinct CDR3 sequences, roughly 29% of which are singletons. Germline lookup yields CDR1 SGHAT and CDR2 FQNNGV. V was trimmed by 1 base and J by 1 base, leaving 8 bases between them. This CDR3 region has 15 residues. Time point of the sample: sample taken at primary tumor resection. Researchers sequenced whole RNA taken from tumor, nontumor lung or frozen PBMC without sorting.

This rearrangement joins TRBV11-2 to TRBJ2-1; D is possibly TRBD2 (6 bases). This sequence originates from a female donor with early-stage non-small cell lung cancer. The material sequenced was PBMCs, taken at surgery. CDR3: CASSLAGESYNEQFF. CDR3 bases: TGTGCCAGCAGCTTAGCGGGAGAGTCCTACAATGAGCAGTTCTTC.